What follows are 5 T cell receptor beta chains derived from one specimen sequenced in a study of early stage breast cancer tumors. Assay: immunoSEQ multiplex PCR; the TCRdb copy retains only in-frame clones and omits some. This table has around 48,000 clones, approximately 90% appearing once. The sample consisted of blood. The receptors stem from a person aged 70 to 85 with breast cancer.

This sequence joins TRBV15 and TRBJ1-2; D perhaps matches TRBD1 (5 bases). This CDR3 comprises 15 residues. The V gene's germline CDR1 is LNHNV and CDR2 YYDKDF (reference sequence). Trimming removed 0 bases at V and 8 bases at J, with 16 bases between. CDR3 loop: CATSRDDGGISGYTF. The CDR3 DNA sequence: TGTGCCACCAGCAGAGATGACGGGGGGATCAGCGGCTACACCTTC.

The V gene is TRBV4-1, the J gene TRBJ1-2, with 10 bases identical to TRBD1. The germline V gene encodes CDR1 MGHRA and CDR2 YSYEKL. V lost 4 bases to trimming and J lost 7 bases; unmatched junction nucleotides: 12. There are 16 residues in the CDR3. The CDR3 DNA sequence: TGCGCCAGCAGCCCCCCGGGACAGGGGCGAAGGATTGGCTACACCTTC. Translated, it gives CASSPPGQGRRIGYTF.

This chain links TRBV28 with TRBJ1-1; 7 bases map to TRBD1. This CDR3 is built from 14 residues. Per germline, CDR1 MDHEN and CDR2 SYDVKM. V lost 5 bases and J lost 4; bases outside the gene matches: 7. CDR3 loop: CASSKNRGSTEAFF. CDR3 nucleotide sequence: TGTGCCAGCAGTAAAAACAGGGGAAGCACTGAAGCTTTCTTT.

The chain employs TRBV7-3 and TRBJ2-2, with 9 bases aligning to TRBD1. Germline assignment: CDR1 SGHTA and CDR2 FQGTGA. The CDR3 is made up of 15 amino acids. V dropped 6 bases and J dropped 1; count of bases not matched to a gene: 3. CDR3 nucleotides: TGTGCCAGCAGGCCGGGACAGGGGAACACCGGGGAGCTGTTTTTT. Translation: CASRPGQGNTGELFF.

This clone was counted a single time. The junction departs from the called germline gene at one end, perhaps through a read error. The rearrangement joins TRBV7-7 to TRBJ2-1, with 10 bases that match TRBD2. This CDR3 has 17 amino acids. Looked up from germline, CDR1 is SSHAT and CDR2 is FNYEAQ (reference sequence). CDR3 in amino acids: CASSSGLALSSYNEQFF. The DNA for the CDR3 is TGTGCTAGCAGCTCGGGACTAGCGTTAAGCTCCTACAATGAGCAGTTCTTC.